This TCR beta chain appears in the sequencing data of a study of follicular helper T cells after annual influenza vaccination (dated by TCRdb to between 2016 and 2019). Turning to the overall study: After each seasonal influenza vaccination, blood was collected on days 0, 7 and 28. The 2013-2014 samples were cryopreserved, while the 2015 samples were processed right after collection. Six subjects had multi-year samples: four covered two vaccination seasons and two covered three seasons. Some subjects were followed across successive annual vaccinations spanning the 2013-2014, 2014-2015 and 2015-2016 seasons to study recall of cTfh clones. One week after vaccination, a second recruited cohort of roughly twelve subjects (Table S1) displayed a similar ICOS+CD38+ cTfh response. Overall study results and their limits: ICOS+CD38+ cTfh clonality correlated with the frequency of that population, and its change correlated with the change in circulating plasmablast frequency. Day 7 ICOS+CD38+ clones were most often found later in ICOS-CD38- cTfh, suggesting that subset may serve as a memory reservoir. Successive annual vaccinations recalled a recurring oligoclonal ICOS+CD38+ cTfh response that included tetramer and AIM influenza-specific clonotypes. Only about 10-20% of analyzed cells yielded productive TCRB sequences, so sampling of rare clonotypes was not possible.

This specimen's time point label, per the study, means: 2014-2015 season, pre-vaccination. Adults received seasonal inactivated influenza vaccine (Fluvarix), and TCRB sequencing tracked sorted blood CD4 subsets before and after vaccination. To be eligible, subjects had to live in the community and must not have received influenza vaccine in the previous 6 months. Subjects were excluded for influenza vaccine contraindications, substance abuse, HIV/AIDS, active malignancy, immunomodulatory medication, or active illness such as respiratory infection. At each time point, somewhere between about 40 and 110 mL of blood was taken. Circulating Tfh were defined as non-naive CD4+CXCR5+PD-1+ cells and sorted into ICOS+CD38+ and ICOS-CD38- fractions. Ficoll-Paque PLUS or SepMate separation was used to isolate PBMC. Before DNA was extracted, the cell subsets were sorted from PBMC using a BD FACS Aria. The CDR3, from cysteine to phenylalanine, totals 14 residues. The only DNA kept is the CDR3, 42 bases in frame from the first base. The germline V gene specifies LGHNA as CDR1 and YNFKEQ as CDR2. Trimming takes 1 base off V and 4 bases off J; junction bases not matched to a gene: 2.

The receptor library was made with the immunoSEQ multiplex PCR assay. Adaptive Biotechnologies carried out TCRB amplification, library preparation, sequencing and preliminary bioinformatics at Survey level resolution. For TCRB sequencing, genomic DNA from the sorted cTfh populations was amplified by multiplex PCR. Per the original workflow: Clonality was computed in R as 1 minus normalized Shannon entropy; the Gini index was calculated with the R package ineq. The overlap score was defined as the summed counts of shared sequences divided by the total counts of all sequences in both compared samples. Fisher's exact test, with an assumed theoretical repertoire of 10^7 TCRB sequences, was used to assess the significance of shared clonotypes. Entries here come from immuneACCESS through TCRdb and include only in-frame sequences with V and J called. Some clones fail to appear in such tables; in the studies checked, an unresolved V gene covers under half of the shortfall, and the cause of the remainder is unknown. The V and J calls and clone size come from that table; D and trimming were worked out from the DNA. Counted in this sample were about 27,000 clones; approximately 80% of them appeared once. Jointly, the top ten make up approximately 1.3% of the sample.

This clone was counted only a few times. The antigen this receptor binds is unknown. The input lacks base qualities; no much larger clone sits a single base away. The sample here was CXCR5+ CD38- circulating T follicular helper cells from blood, taken on the day of influenza vaccination. What the cell subset or site label conveys for this sample: circulating Tfh, non-naive CD4+CXCR5+PD-1+ (ICOS+CD38+ or ICOS-CD38-). Here the chain combines TRBV4-2 and TRBJ1-2; the junction holds 8 bases that match TRBD1. The clonotype was recovered from an adult who received the influenza vaccine. The nucleotide sequence is given as TGTGCCAGCAGCCAAGGGACAGGGTTCTATGGCTACACCTTC. Translated, it reads CASSQGTGFYGYTF.